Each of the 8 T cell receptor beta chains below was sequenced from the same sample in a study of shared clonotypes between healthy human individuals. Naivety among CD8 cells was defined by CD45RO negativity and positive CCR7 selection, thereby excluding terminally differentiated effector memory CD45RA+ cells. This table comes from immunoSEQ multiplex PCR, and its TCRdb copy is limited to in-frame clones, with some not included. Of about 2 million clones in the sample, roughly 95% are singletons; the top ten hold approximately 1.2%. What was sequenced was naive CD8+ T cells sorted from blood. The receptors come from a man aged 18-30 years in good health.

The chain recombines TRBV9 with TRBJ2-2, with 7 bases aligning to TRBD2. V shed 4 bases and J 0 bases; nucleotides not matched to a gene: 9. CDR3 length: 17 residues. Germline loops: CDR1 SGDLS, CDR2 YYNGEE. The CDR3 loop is CASSPALAGPNTGELFF. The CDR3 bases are TGTGCCAGCAGCCCGGCCTTAGCGGGCCCGAACACCGGGGAGCTGTTTTTT.

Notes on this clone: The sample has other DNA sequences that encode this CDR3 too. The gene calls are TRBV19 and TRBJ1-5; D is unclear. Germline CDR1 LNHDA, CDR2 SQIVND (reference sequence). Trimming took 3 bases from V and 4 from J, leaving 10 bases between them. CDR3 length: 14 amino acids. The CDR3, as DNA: TGTGCCAGTAGTATTGACGGAGAAAATCAGCCCCAGCATTTT. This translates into CASSIDGENQPQHF.

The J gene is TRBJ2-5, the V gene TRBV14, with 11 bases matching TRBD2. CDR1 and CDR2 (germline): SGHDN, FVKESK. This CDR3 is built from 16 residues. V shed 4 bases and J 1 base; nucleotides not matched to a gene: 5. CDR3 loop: CASSLIGTSGQETQYF. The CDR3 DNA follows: TGTGCCAGCAGCCTTATCGGGACTAGCGGCCAAGAGACCCAGTACTTC. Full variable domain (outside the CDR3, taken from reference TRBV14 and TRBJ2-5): EAGVTQFPSHSVIEKGQTVTLRCDPISGHDNLYWYRRVMGKEIKFLLHFVKESKQDESGMPNNRFLAERTGGTYSTLKVQPAELEDSGVYFCASSLIGTSGQETQYFGPGTRLLVL.

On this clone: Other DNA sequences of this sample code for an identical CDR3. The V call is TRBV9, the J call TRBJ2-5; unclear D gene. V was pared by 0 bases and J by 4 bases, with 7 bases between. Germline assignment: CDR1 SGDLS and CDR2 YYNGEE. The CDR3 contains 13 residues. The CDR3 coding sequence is TGTGCCAGCAGCGTAGAATGGGGAGAGACCCAGTACTTC. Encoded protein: CASSVEWGETQYF.

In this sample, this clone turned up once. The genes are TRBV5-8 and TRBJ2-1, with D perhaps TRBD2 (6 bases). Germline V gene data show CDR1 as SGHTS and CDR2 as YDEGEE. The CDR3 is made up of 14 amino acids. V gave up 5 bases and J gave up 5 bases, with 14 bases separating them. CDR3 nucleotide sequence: TGTGCCAGCAGACCTCTGGGGGAGGACAATGAGCAGTTCTTC. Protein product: CASRPLGEDNEQFF.

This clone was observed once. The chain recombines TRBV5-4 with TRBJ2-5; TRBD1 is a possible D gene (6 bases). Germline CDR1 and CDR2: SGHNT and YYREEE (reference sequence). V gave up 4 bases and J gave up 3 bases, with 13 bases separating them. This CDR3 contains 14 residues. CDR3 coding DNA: TGTGCCAGCAGCCTCCGGTACAGGGAAGAGACCCAGTACTTC. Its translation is CASSLRYREETQYF.

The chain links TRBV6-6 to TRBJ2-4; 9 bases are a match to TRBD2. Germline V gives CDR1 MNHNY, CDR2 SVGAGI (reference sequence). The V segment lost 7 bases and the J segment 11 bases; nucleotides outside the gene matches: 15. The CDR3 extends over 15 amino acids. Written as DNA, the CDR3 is TGTGCCAGCACCCTGGATTTGACTAGCGGCAACGTTCAGTACTTC. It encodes CASTLDLTSGNVQYF.

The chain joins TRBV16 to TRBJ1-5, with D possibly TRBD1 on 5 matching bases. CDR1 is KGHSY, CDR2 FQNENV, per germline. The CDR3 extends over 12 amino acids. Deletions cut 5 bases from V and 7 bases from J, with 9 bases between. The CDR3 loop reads CASSWGSQPQHF. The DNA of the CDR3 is TGTGCCAGCAGCTGGGGGTCACAGCCCCAGCATTTT.